These 17 T cell receptor beta chains were sequenced from one sample in a study of T-cell reconstitution after alpha-beta-depleted transplantation in children. Unique molecular identifiers featured in how the TCRbeta library was prepared. In TCRdb, the PCR reads were re-called with MiXCR into one record per CDR3 protein. The table includes about 200,000 distinct CDR3 sequences, 6.6% detected once. The source was PBMCs, collected before TCRalphabeta/CD19-depleted stem cell transplant. The receptors were gathered from a boy aged 2-15 years with acute lymphoblastic leukemia, due to receive a stem cell transplant.

This clonotype was observed a handful of times. The J gene is TRBJ2-5, the V gene TRBV20-1; tentatively, D is TRBD1 or TRBD2 (6 bases each). Germline lookup yields CDR1 DFQATT and CDR2 SNEGSKA (reference sequence). Trimming removed 7 bases at V and 5 bases at J, with 17 bases between. CDR3 size: 13 residues. In nucleotides, the CDR3 is TGCAGTGGCGGCGGGACGAGGGGGGAGACCCAGTACTTC. It encodes CSGGGTRGETQYF.

The chain joins TRBV5-5 to TRBJ2-7; D ambiguous. The V end was cut by 0 bases, the J end by 0 bases, with 7 bases between. This CDR3 has 14 residues. Germline CDR1 SGHKS, CDR2 YYEKEE (reference sequence). CDR3 DNA sequence: TGTGCCAGCAGCTTGGAGTTTCGCTCCTACGAGCAGTACTTC. Its protein is CASSLEFRSYEQYF.

The chain recombines TRBV29-1 with TRBJ2-7, with D perhaps TRBD2 (6 bases). V lost 3 bases, J lost 6 bases, and 9 bases lay in between. Germline CDR1 reads SQVTM; CDR2 reads ANQGSEA. The CDR3 is made up of 11 amino acids. The CDR3, as DNA: TGCAGCGTTGAGACTAGTAGCGAGCAGTACTTC. The encoded protein is CSVETSSEQYF.

This clonotype occurred many times. The chain is built from TRBV7-9 and TRBJ2-3; 8 bases align to TRBD1. The CDR3 is made up of 14 amino acids. Germline assignment: CDR1 SEHNR and CDR2 FQNEAQ (reference sequence). Losses at the gene ends were 5 bases for V and 6 bases for J; bases not matched to a gene: 7. The CDR3 protein is CASSPQGAGDTQYF. The CDR3, as DNA: TGTGCCAGCAGCCCGCAGGGGGCCGGGGATACGCAGTATTTT.

The J gene is TRBJ1-1, the V gene TRBV18; perhaps TRBD1 as D (5 bases). V lost 3 bases and J 10 bases, leaving 18 bases between the germline ends. The germline gives CDR1 KGHSH, CDR2 LQKENI. The length of the CDR3 is 14 residues. CDR3 in amino acids: CASSPGRDGARAFF. The CDR3 DNA is TGTGCCAGCTCACCTGGCCGGGACGGAGCGAGAGCTTTCTTT.

This clonotype was seen repeatedly, ten times or more. The chain uses TRBV29-1 and TRBJ1-5; D perhaps matches TRBD1 (6 bases). The CDR3 extends over 12 amino acids. Germline lookup yields CDR1 SQVTM and CDR2 ANQGSEA. V shed 5 bases and J shed 5 bases, with 10 bases lying between them. For the CDR3, the DNA is TGCAGCGTTTCGGACAGCGATCAGCCCCAGCATTTT. Its translation: CSVSDSDQPQHF.

This clonotype occurred many times. The chain links TRBV19 to TRBJ2-2, with D uncertain. CDR3 size: 12 residues. CDR1 is LNHDA, CDR2 SQIVND, per germline (reference sequence). V shed 7 bases and J shed 4 bases, with 7 bases lying between them. The DNA for the CDR3 is TGTGCCAGTACGGCGGCCACCGGGGAGCTGTTTTTT. Protein: CASTAATGELFF.

The rearrangement joins TRBV28 to TRBJ2-3, with 7 bases aligning to TRBD2. V lost 5 bases to trimming and J lost 2 bases; unmatched junction nucleotides: 10. From germline, CDR1 is MDHEN and CDR2 SYDVKM. There are 16 residues in the CDR3. The CDR3 protein is CASSQTSGIHTDTQYF. In DNA form, the CDR3 reads TGTGCCAGCAGTCAAACGAGCGGGATTCACACAGATACGCAGTATTTT. Complete variable domain (other parts from reference TRBV28 and TRBJ2-3): DVKVTQSSRYLVKRTGEKVFLECVQDMDHENMFWYRQDPGLGLRLIYFSYDVKMKEKGDIPEGYSVSREKKERFSLILESASTNQTSMYLCASSQTSGIHTDTQYFGPGTRLTVL.

This clonotype has at least ten counts. The J gene is TRBJ2-5, the V gene TRBV5-1; TRBD2 is a possible D gene (6 bases). The CDR3 length is 13 residues. Germline lookup yields CDR1 SGHRS and CDR2 YFSETQ. V was shortened by 4 bases and J by 7 bases, with 14 bases between the two germline ends. The CDR3 protein is CASSLPGAGTQYF. The CDR3 DNA sequence: TGCGCCAGCAGCCTCCCCGGAGCGGGGACCCAGTACTTC.

Only a few counts were recorded for this clonotype. V gene TRBV3-1 combines with J gene TRBJ2-3; D is ambiguous. This CDR3 is built from 13 residues. CDR1 is LGHDT, CDR2 YNNKEL, per germline (reference sequence). Trimming stripped 1 base from V and 6 bases from J, with 8 bases between. CDR3 in DNA: TGTGCCAGCAGCCAAGGCCTCATGGATACGCAGTATTTT. Protein: CASSQGLMDTQYF.

This clonotype was recorded a few times. J is TRBJ2-5 and V is TRBV7-9; TRBD2 agrees at 8 bases. V gave up 2 bases and J gave up 2 bases; unmatched junction bases: 10. Germline lookup yields CDR1 SEHNR and CDR2 FQNEAQ (reference sequence). The CDR3 is 17 residues long. CDR3 nucleotides: TGTGCCAGCAGCTTACCCCCCACTAGCGGAACTCAAGAGACCCAGTACTTC. It translates to CASSLPPTSGTQETQYF.

Ten or more counts support this clonotype. The J gene is TRBJ2-7, the V gene TRBV4-3; D is perhaps TRBD1 or TRBD2 (5 bases each). This CDR3 comprises 15 residues. Germline V lookup: CDR1 LGHNA, CDR2 YSLEER. The V gene lost 1 base and the J gene lost 5 bases, with 15 bases spanning the gap. DNA of the CDR3: TGCGCCAGCAGCCAAGTATGGGGGAAAGCTGACGAGCAGTACTTC. Protein sequence: CASSQVWGKADEQYF.

On this clonotype itself: With a much larger clone just one base away, this may be a read error. The CDR3 ends on some other residue instead of the conserved phenylalanine or tryptophan, so this is likely a read error. This sequence joins TRBV20-1 and TRBJ1-1; unclear D gene. The V end was cut by 6 bases, the J end by 3 bases, with 17 bases between. Germline loops: CDR1 DFQATT, CDR2 SNEGSKA (reference sequence). The CDR3 extends over 14 amino acids. The CDR3 DNA is TGCAGTGCAAAGGTTATCGTTACGGACACTGAAGCTTTCTGT. It is translated as CSAKVIVTDTEAFC.

This clonotype was detected many times. The chain has TRBV6-2 or TRBV6-3 and TRBJ2-1; 8 bases are a match to TRBD2. The CDR3 extends over 15 amino acids. Germline V CDR1 and CDR2: MNHEY, SVGEGT. J gave up 2 bases and V 5 bases, and 5 bases lay outside the gene matches. Here the CDR3 DNA reads TGTGCCAGCAGTCTCGGACTAGCCGCCTACAATGAGCAGTTCTTC. Residues: CASSLGLAAYNEQFF.

This clonotype was counted at least ten times. This rearrangement joins TRBV30 to TRBJ2-3; D perhaps matches TRBD1 (5 bases). CDR1 is GTSNPN and CDR2 is SVGIG in the germline V gene (reference sequence). This CDR3 region has 13 residues. V lost 1 base to trimming and J lost 5 bases, with 10 bases between them. DNA for the CDR3: TGTGCCTGGAGTGAACAGGCGCAAGATACGCAGTATTTT. This gives the protein CAWSEQAQDTQYF.

This clonotype was counted only a few times. The chain has TRBV20-1 and TRBJ2-2, with D perhaps given as TRBD1 or TRBD2 (6 bases each). This CDR3 region has 14 residues. V was shortened by 8 bases and J by 1 base, with 14 bases between the two germline ends. Germline-derived CDR1 and CDR2 are DFQATT and SNEGSKA (reference sequence). CDR3 amino acids: CSPRGGLNTGELFF. The CDR3 region has the DNA TGCAGTCCCAGGGGAGGTCTGAACACCGGGGAGCTGTTTTTT.

This clonotype occurred many times. The rearrangement uses TRBV28 and TRBJ2-7, with a weak D call TRBD1 (6 bases). CDR3 length equals 14 residues. Germline CDR1 and CDR2: MDHEN and SYDVKM. The V gene lost 7 bases and the J gene lost 1 base, with 14 bases spanning the gap. The CDR3 DNA reads as TGTGCCAGCAATCCTCTCGACAGGTCCTACGAGCAGTACTTC. Encoded protein: CASNPLDRSYEQYF.